A single sample gave rise to the 14 T cell receptor beta chains below, sequenced in a study of patients and donors after allogeneic stem cell transplantation. Each CDR3 protein is one row after TCRdb ran MiXCR on the RT-PCR reads. The sample yields about 40,000 distinct CDR3 sequences, around a third seen once. Sequencing used blood, either unsorted or a sorted T cell fraction (not recorded which). These receptors were collected from a human donor who was either an allogeneic HSCT recipient or a stem cell or donor lymphocyte infusion donor (not recorded which). It is not recorded whose cells these are; they may come from a transplant donor.

Ten or more counts support this clonotype. The chain joins TRBV28 to TRBJ1-4; D is undetermined. The CDR3 runs 12 residues. V shed 8 bases and J shed 8 bases, with 12 bases lying between them. Per the germline V gene, CDR1 is MDHEN and CDR2 is SYDVKM. CDR3 residues: CASFRFGEKLFF. The CDR3 bases are TGTGCCAGCTTTAGATTTGGCGAAAAACTGTTTTTT.

The V call is TRBV12-3 or TRBV12-4, the J call TRBJ2-2; TRBD1 or TRBD2 may be the D gene (7 bases each). The V and J ends lost 5 bases and 3 bases respectively, with 16 bases between them. The CDR3 runs 16 residues. CDR3 amino acids: CASSATGRGDTGELFF. CDR3 in DNA: TGTGCCAGCAGTGCGACAGGGAGGGGGGACACCGGGGAGCTGTTTTTT.

This clonotype has only a few counts. This sequence joins TRBV20-1 and TRBJ2-2, with 8 bases aligning to TRBD2. CDR1 DFQATT and CDR2 SNEGSKA come from the germline V gene (reference sequence). The length of the CDR3 is 17 residues. J lost 3 bases, V lost 4 bases, and 13 bases had no gene match. The CDR3 DNA is TGCAGTGCTATAAGGATTCCGGGAGGGGGGCACACCGGGGAGCTGTTTTTT. It yields the protein CSAIRIPGGGHTGELFF.

This clonotype was observed at least ten times. V and J are TRBV12-3 or TRBV12-4 and TRBJ1-1; D remains unclear. V lost 5 bases, J lost 11 bases, and 15 bases lay in between. The CDR3 is 12 residues long. The CDR3 region has the DNA TGTGCCAGCAGTACAAGGACTTTCAGGGCTTTCTTT. Translating it yields CASSTRTFRAFF.

In this sample, this clonotype turned up many times. The chain is built from TRBV14 and TRBJ2-1; 10 positions match TRBD2. The CDR3 length is 17 residues. Trimming took 6 bases from V and 0 from J; bases not matched to a gene: 8. Per germline, CDR1 SGHDN and CDR2 FVKESK. CDR3 region: CASRKTSSGSSYNEQFF. The DNA of the CDR3 is TGTGCCAGCAGGAAAACCTCTAGCGGGAGCTCCTACAATGAGCAGTTCTTC.

This chain links TRBV12-3 or TRBV12-4 with TRBJ1-1; TRBD1 is a possible D gene (5 bases). The CDR3 sequence is 13 residues long. V dropped 4 bases and J dropped 1 base, with 7 bases sitting between them. CDR3: CASSWDPNTEAFF. In nucleotides, the CDR3 is TGTGCCAGCAGTTGGGACCCGAACACTGAAGCTTTCTTT.

This clonotype was detected a few times. V usage is TRBV29-1 and J usage is TRBJ1-3, with D unclear. The CDR3 sequence is 13 residues long. In germline, CDR1 is SQVTM, CDR2 ANQGSEA. The germline V and J ends were trimmed by 4 bases and 0 bases, with 7 bases remaining between them. The CDR3: CSVVVSSGNTIYF. The CDR3 coding sequence is TGCAGCGTTGTGGTGAGCTCTGGAAACACCATATATTTT. Looking up the rest from reference TRBV29-1 and TRBJ1-3 gives the full variable domain: SAVISQKPSRDICQRGTSLTIQCQVDSQVTMMFWYRQQPGQSLTLIATANQGSEATYESGFVIDKFPISRPNLTFSTLTVSNMSPEDSSIYLCSVVVSSGNTIYFGEGSWLTVV.

Only a few counts were recorded for this clonotype. This chain uses TRBV5-1 with TRBJ2-1; no firm D call. This CDR3 is 11 amino acids long. Germline assignment: CDR1 SGHRS and CDR2 YFSETQ. The V and J ends lost 0 bases and 8 bases respectively, with 3 bases between them. The CDR3 bases are TGCGCCAGCAGCTTGGTGGATGAGCAGTTCTTC. Translation: CASSLVDEQFF.

This chain connects TRBV29-1 to TRBJ2-1; perhaps D is TRBD1 or TRBD2 (5 bases each). This CDR3 is built from 12 residues. Trimming left V 6 bases short and J 6 bases short, with 12 bases between. The germline CDR1 and CDR2 sequences are SQVTM and ANQGSEA. CDR3 residues: CSVEGQGNEQFF. CDR3 nucleotide sequence: TGCAGCGTAGAGGGCCAGGGCAATGAGCAGTTCTTC.

The chain recombines TRBV7-8 with TRBJ1-3, with D unresolved. V lost 3 bases and J lost 0, with 15 bases in between. The CDR3 is 17 residues long. Per the germline V gene, CDR1 is SGHVS and CDR2 is FQNEAQ. The CDR3 spells CASSFLGGRTSGNTIYF. CDR3 nucleotides: TGTGCCAGCAGCTTCCTTGGAGGCAGGACCTCTGGAAACACCATATATTTT.

This clonotype was seen just once. V gene TRBV12-3 or TRBV12-4 combines with J gene TRBJ2-2, with 9 bases aligning to TRBD1. The CDR3 runs to 14 residues. V shed 6 bases and J 7 bases; nucleotides not matched to a gene: 6. In nucleotides, the CDR3 is TGTGCCAGCAGCCCGGGACAGGGAGGCGGGGAGCTGTTTTTT. Amino acids: CASSPGQGGGELFF.

This clonotype was recorded at least ten times. The genes are TRBV7-6 and TRBJ2-7, with 7 bases identical to TRBD1. V gave up 1 base and J gave up 2 bases; unmatched junction bases: 5. The CDR3 runs to 15 residues. The germline gives CDR1 SGHVS, CDR2 FNYEAQ. The CDR3 is CASSLEDRYTYEQYF. DNA of the CDR3: TGTGCCAGCAGCTTAGAGGACAGGTACACCTACGAGCAGTACTTC.

This clonotype was observed a handful of times. CDR3 amino acids: CASLTFSGANVLTF. The CDR3 DNA reads TGTGCCAGCCTAACGTTCTCTGGGGCCAACGTCCTGACTTTC. The chain has TRBV28 and TRBJ2-6; D is unresolved. This CDR3 contains 14 residues. V dropped 8 bases and J dropped 0 bases, with 8 bases sitting between them. Germline CDR1 and CDR2: MDHEN and SYDVKM.

This chain connects TRBV4-1 to TRBJ1-2; possible D gene TRBD1, 5 bases. This CDR3 contains 16 residues. With 6 bases removed from V and 2 bases from J, the gap between germline ends came to 19 bases. Germline CDR1 reads MGHRA; CDR2 reads YSYEKL. The CDR3 DNA reads TGCGCCAGCAGTCATCACGGGGCCAGGGAGAACTATGGCTACACCTTC. Protein product: CASSHHGARENYGYTF.